This T cell receptor beta chain emerged from a study of CD8 T cells in Susac syndrome. Reverse transcription used about 0.45 to 1 ug RNA and random hexamers. TCR beta CDR3 was amplified by immunoSEQ multiplex PCR. This amplification extended across 54 Vbeta and 13 Jbeta segments. MiXCR, applied by TCRdb to the immunoSEQ multiplex PCR reads, yields one record per CDR3 protein. The sample includes 100,000 to 150,000 distinct CDR3 sequences, roughly 93% seen only once; the top ten take approximately 0.31%. Germline CDR1 and CDR2: MNHNS and SASEGT. Trimming stripped 5 bases from V and 3 bases from J, with 14 bases between. The length of the CDR3 is 14 residues.

This receptor was identified in a human donor with multiple sclerosis. Sequenced material: CD8+ T cells from PBMCs. The V call is TRBV6-1, the J call TRBJ2-7; tentatively, D is TRBD1 (5 bases). The CDR3 DNA reads as TGTGCCAGCAGTAGGACATCCTTCTTCTACGAGCAGTACTTC. Translation: CASSRTSFFYEQYF.